This T cell receptor (beta chain) was obtained from a study of T-cell reconstitution after alpha-beta-depleted transplantation in children. The library targeted TCRbeta and was prepared with unique molecular identifiers. TCRdb analysed the PCR reads with MiXCR anew, one entry per CDR3 protein. The repertoire holds some 400,000 distinct CDR3 sequences, with about a fifth as singletons. The clonotype originates from a human donor who donated a stem cell graft to a child with acute myeloid leukemia. The sequenced sample was PBMCs from the stem cell graft donor, obtained from the stem cell graft.

The CDR3 loop is CASSRIAGLGELFF. The DNA for the CDR3 is TGTGCCAGCAGCCGTATAGCGGGATTGGGGGAGCTGTTTTTT. This chain links TRBV5-5 with TRBJ2-2; 8 bases match TRBD2. The CDR3 sequence is 14 residues long. Trimming took 4 bases from V and 8 from J; bases not matched to a gene: 7. Germline CDR1 SGHKS, CDR2 YYEKEE (reference sequence). The full variable domain, in which reference TRBV5-5 and TRBJ2-2 provide the parts outside the CDR3, is DAGVTQSPTHLIKTRGQQVTLRCSPISGHKSVSWYQQVLGQGPQFIFQYYEKEERGRGNFPDRFSARQFPNYSSELNVNALLLGDSALYLCASSRIAGLGELFFGEGSRLTVL.